A selection of T cell receptor beta chains follows, all from one sample in a study of OX40 agonist ivuxolimab in advanced cancers. Only in-frame clones appear in the TCRdb table, and some are missing; sequencing was by immunoSEQ multiplex PCR. This sample has 20,000 to 30,000 clones, with under 85% found just once. The source material was CD4+ or CD8+ T cells sorted from blood, sampled in a trial of the OX40 agonist ivuxolimab. The receptors stem from an adult with an advanced solid tumor such as melanoma, head and neck, liver or kidney cancer. Each CDR3 is given with its conserved first and last residue. A D gene is named only where the DNA matches it firmly.

d_call j_call v_call cdr3_aa cdr3_nt
NA TRBJ2-7 TRBV29-1 CSVISRDRAYEQYF TGCAGCGTAATAAGCCGGGACCGGGCCTACGAGCAGTACTTC
TRBD2 TRBJ2-5 TRBV4-2 CASSQGETSGGAWETQYF TGTGCCAGCAGCCAGGGTGAAACTAGCGGGGGGGCCTGGGAGACCCAGTACTTC
NA TRBJ2-1 TRBV4-3 CASSQERSLQVDEQFF TGCGCCAGCAGCCAAGAAAGGTCCCTACAAGTTGATGAGCAGTTCTTC
NA TRBJ1-4 TRBV7-9 CASSDPATNEKLFF TGTGCCAGCAGCGACCCCGCAACTAATGAAAAACTGTTTTTT
NA TRBJ2-7 TRBV12-2 CASRLVQRGAPKAYEQYF TGTGCAAGTCGCTTAGTCCAGCGGGGGGCGCCAAAAGCTTACGAGCAGTACTTC
NA TRBJ2-2 TRBV10-3 CGGGAGTGELFF TGTGGAGGAGGGGCAGGGACCGGGGAGCTGTTTTTT
NA TRBJ2-3 TRBV10-2 CASRLDPLDTQYF TGCGCCAGCAGGCTAGACCCTTTGGATACGCAGTATTTT
NA TRBJ1-4 TRBV5-5 CASSLWTEPNEKLFF TGTGCCAGCAGCTTGTGGACAGAACCGAATGAAAAACTGTTTTTT
NA TRBJ1-5 TRBV6-1 CASLAWGNQPQHF TGTGCCAGCTTAGCTTGGGGCAATCAGCCCCAGCATTTT
TRBD1 TRBJ2-2 TRBV9 CASSVSGTEYTGELFF TGTGCCAGCAGCGTGTCCGGGACAGAATACACCGGGGAGCTGTTTTTT
TRBD2 TRBJ2-5 TRBV6-6 CASSSGGSETQYF TGTGCCAGCAGTAGCGGGGGGTCAGAGACCCAGTACTTC
NA TRBJ1-1 TRBV18 CASSLDRFEAFF TGTGCCAGCTCCCTCGACAGGTTTGAAGCTTTCTTT
TRBD2 TRBJ2-4 TRBV9 CASSPRYGGTTDKNIQYF TGTGCCAGCAGCCCAAGATACGGGGGGACTACCGACAAAAACATTCAGTACTTC
NA TRBJ2-7 TRBV7-6 CASSTGRTTEQYF TGTGCCAGCAGCACAGGTAGGACTACCGAGCAGTACTTC
NA TRBJ2-7 TRBV6-4 CASIPSFREQYF TGTGCCAGCATCCCCTCTTTTAGGGAGCAGTACTTC